This is a list of T cell receptor beta chains from one sample in a study of T cell responses to AZD1222 COVID-19 vaccine. Generated by immunoSEQ multiplex PCR, the TCRdb table keeps only in-frame clones and is missing some. The profile shows about 99,000 clones, 88% of them singletons. The material sequenced was peripheral blood, taken on day 0 of AZD1222 vaccination. The receptors were sampled from an adult in good health. Both conserved end residues are part of each CDR3. Fields, in order: clone size, J gene, D gene, V gene, CDR3 protein, CDR3 DNA. The D gene is left open where the match is weak. A clone size is listed for some rows: how often the clone was seen (once, few, many), or a class if it is expanded.

-,TRBJ1-5,-,TRBV6-6,CASSPQLVDQPQHF,TGTGCCAGCAGTCCCCAGCTGGTGGATCAGCCCCAGCATTTT
-,TRBJ1-6,-,TRBV7-2,CASSLGSVNNSPLHF,TGTGCCAGCAGCTTAGGGTCCGTAAATAATTCACCCCTCCACTTT
-,TRBJ1-3,-,TRBV30,CAWSAQSGNTIYF,TGTGCCTGGAGTGCCCAGTCTGGAAACACCATATATTTT
once,TRBJ1-2,-,TRBV6-5,CASSAGLGHYGYTF,TGTGCCAGCAGCGCCGGCCTGGGGCACTATGGCTACACCTTC
-,TRBJ2-7,TRBD1,TRBV7-2,CASSLSRGRLNEQYF,TGTGCCAGCAGCTTAAGCAGGGGGCGGTTGAACGAGCAGTACTTC
once,TRBJ2-5,-,TRBV29-1,CSVDLGGLQETQYF,TGCAGCGTTGATTTGGGGGGCCTACAAGAGACCCAGTACTTC
few,TRBJ2-7,TRBD1,TRBV5-6,CASSLVDRGPTYEQYF,TGTGCCAGCAGCTTGGTGGACAGGGGGCCCACCTACGAGCAGTACTTC
-,TRBJ1-3,-,TRBV7-2,CASSLQPLSGNTIYF,TGTGCCAGCAGCCTACAGCCGCTCTCTGGAAACACCATATATTTT
-,TRBJ2-3,-,TRBV2,CASSDSGGRDTQYF,TGTGCCAGCAGTGATTCCGGCGGACGAGATACGCAGTATTTT
-,TRBJ1-4,TRBD1,TRBV11-2,CASSLNVDRGLFF,TGTGCCAGCAGCTTAAATGTGGACAGGGGGCTGTTTTTT
-,TRBJ1-2,-,TRBV11-2,CASSWQGRLRYGYTF,TGTGCCAGCAGCTGGCAGGGGAGGCTTCGCTATGGCTACACCTTC
-,TRBJ2-3,TRBD2,TRBV4-2,CASSQGTTSGRTDTQYF,TGTGCCAGCAGCCAAGGAACGACTAGCGGGAGGACAGATACGCAGTATTTT
-,TRBJ1-2,-,TRBV25-1,CASSESGDWDGYTF,TGTGCCAGCAGTGAATCTGGGGATTGGGATGGCTACACCTTC
-,TRBJ1-5,-,TRBV5-6,CASSPGSNQPQHF,TGTGCCAGCAGCCCTGGTTCCAATCAGCCCCAGCATTTT
once,TRBJ1-5,-,TRBV6-5,CASRRFGSNQPQHF,TGTGCCAGCAGGCGGTTCGGTAGCAATCAGCCCCAGCATTTT
-,TRBJ2-2,-,TRBV7-2,CASREPGQTVTGELFF,TGTGCCAGCAGAGAGCCGGGACAAACCGTCACCGGGGAGCTGTTTTTT
once,TRBJ1-5,-,TRBV3-1/TRBV3-2,CASSPLKGGQPQHF,TGTGCCAGCAGCCCTCTTAAGGGGGGTCAGCCCCAGCATTTT
-,TRBJ2-1,-,TRBV20-1,CSARDYEQFF,TGCAGTGCTAGAGACTATGAGCAGTTCTTC
-,TRBJ1-2,-,TRBV19,CASSIIRDYGYTF,TGTGCCAGTAGTATAATACGGGACTATGGCTACACCTTC
-,TRBJ2-2,TRBD2,TRBV7-7,CASSRTPGLAAGELFF,TGTGCTAGCAGCCGAACTCCGGGACTAGCAGCCGGGGAGCTGTTTTTT
-,TRBJ2-7,TRBD2,TRBV10-3,CAISESYSGDEQYF,TGTGCCATCAGTGAGTCATATAGCGGGGACGAGCAGTACTTC
-,TRBJ2-2,TRBD1,TRBV7-2,CASGFRQGDTGELFF,TGTGCCAGCGGATTCCGACAGGGCGACACCGGGGAGCTGTTTTTT
-,TRBJ2-1,-,TRBV12-3/TRBV12-4,CASGGSSYNEQFF,TGTGCCAGCGGGGGGAGCTCCTACAATGAGCAGTTCTTC
once,TRBJ2-5,TRBD2,TRBV27,CASSGGGTSGEETQYF,TGTGCCAGCAGTGGAGGAGGGACTAGCGGAGAAGAGACCCAGTACTTC
once,TRBJ2-5,-,TRBV28,CASSFKPPGRQETQYF,TGTGCCAGCAGTTTTAAACCCCCGGGACGGCAAGAGACCCAGTACTTC
-,TRBJ2-5,-,TRBV5-8,CASSDRRGSETQYF,TGTGCCAGCAGCGATAGGAGGGGGTCAGAGACCCAGTACTTC
-,TRBJ1-2,-,TRBV3-1/TRBV3-2,CASSQGDGYTF,TGTGCCAGCAGCCAAGGTGACGGCTACACCTTC
-,TRBJ1-5,-,TRBV19,CASSIGQYNQPQHF,TGTGCCAGTAGTATAGGTCAGTATAATCAGCCCCAGCATTTT
-,TRBJ2-1,TRBD2,TRBV7-2,CASSAVLAGGNEQFF,TGTGCCAGCAGCGCCGTACTAGCGGGAGGTAATGAGCAGTTCTTC
-,TRBJ1-1,-,TRBV28,CASSLLGEAFF,TGTGCCAGCAGTTTACTGGGGGAAGCTTTCTTT